This entry lists 23 T cell receptor beta chains sequenced from one sample in a study of T cells in Graves' hyperthyroidism and ophthalmopathy. The investigators amplified TCR beta CDR3 regions from RNA transcripts. Using the HTBI primer set, a first-round RT-PCR was run on the TCR CDR3. Each CDR3 protein is one row after TCRdb ran MiXCR on the multiplex PCR reads. Among fewer than 900,000 distinct CDR3 sequences listed, roughly 15% were seen once. Sequenced input: blood. These receptors all come from a man aged 18 to 35 with Graves' hyperthyroidism.

This rearrangement joins TRBV19 to TRBJ2-2; 8 nucleotides match TRBD1. V trimming: 7 bases; J trimming: 5 bases; junction bases outside the gene matches: 0. Germline V gene sequence: CDR1 LNHDA, CDR2 SQIVND (reference sequence). This CDR3 is built from 12 residues. CDR3 sequence reads: CASNRGTGELFF. The CDR3 DNA reads TGTGCCAGTAACAGGGGGACCGGGGAGCTGTTTTTT.

This chain links TRBV28 with TRBJ2-7; 9 nucleotides match TRBD2. CDR3 length: 16 amino acids. CDR1 is MDHEN, CDR2 SYDVKM, per germline. V lost 8 bases, J lost 2 bases, and 13 bases stayed unmatched. Written as DNA, the CDR3 is TGTGCCAGCTTTCCCGAAGGCGGGAGGGCCGCCTACGAGCAGTACTTC. Encoded protein: CASFPEGGRAAYEQYF.

This clonotype came up a few times. The rearrangement joins TRBV20-1 to TRBJ1-5; D possibly corresponds to TRBD1 (6 bases). CDR1 and CDR2 from the germline V gene are DFQATT and SNEGSKA (reference sequence). The V end lost 5 bases, the J end lost 3 bases, and 14 bases lay between the germline ends. The CDR3 spans 14 residues. The CDR3 nucleotides are TGCAGTGCTGACCGAGGACAGCACAATCAGCCCCAGCATTTT. Amino acid sequence: CSADRGQHNQPQHF.

The chain is built from TRBV6-1 and TRBJ2-5, with 9 bases fitting TRBD1. Germline CDR1 reads MNHNS; CDR2 reads SASEGT. The CDR3 consists of 14 residues. With V trimmed by 6 bases and J by 2 bases, 4 bases remained unmatched. The CDR3 spells CASSWDRVQETQYF. The CDR3 nucleotides read TGTGCCAGCAGCTGGGACAGGGTGCAAGAGACCCAGTACTTC.

Many counts were recorded for this clonotype. This chain uses TRBV2 with TRBJ2-7; D unclear. Germline lookup yields CDR1 SNHLY and CDR2 FYNNEI. Deletions cut 1 base from V and 4 bases from J, with 11 bases between. The CDR3 consists of 14 residues. The CDR3 DNA reads TGTGCCAGCAGTGAAGGCGGTTTTCGTTACGAGCAGTACTTC. As protein: CASSEGGFRYEQYF.

The rearrangement uses TRBV10-3 and TRBJ1-2, with 7 positions matching TRBD1. The CDR3 is made up of 12 amino acids. V was clipped by 9 bases and J by 3 bases; unmatched bases: 4. CDR1 is ENHRY and CDR2 is SYGVKD in the germline V gene. CDR3 in DNA: TGTGCCATTAGGGGGCCGCACTATGGCTACACCTTC. It is translated as CAIRGPHYGYTF.

This clonotype occurred many times. This chain uses TRBV5-1 with TRBJ2-7; the D is unclear. The CDR3 length is 13 residues. Germline V gene data show CDR1 as SGHRS and CDR2 as YFSETQ. The ends were cut back, 2 bases at V and 5 bases at J, with 11 bases in the middle. This CDR3 reads CASSLGSSDEQYF. DNA for the CDR3: TGCGCCAGCAGCTTAGGTTCGTCGGACGAGCAGTACTTC.

This clonotype occurred a few times. This rearrangement joins TRBV10-3 to TRBJ2-3, with 13 bases lining up with TRBD2. J gave up 6 bases and V 10 bases, and 4 bases lay outside the gene matches. This CDR3 contains 13 residues. Germline loops: CDR1 ENHRY, CDR2 SYGVKD. CDR3 region: CATWTSGSDTQYF. In nucleotides, the CDR3 is TGTGCCACCTGGACTAGCGGGAGCGATACGCAGTATTTT.

This clonotype was detected a few times. The rearrangement links TRBV9 to TRBJ2-3; 7 bases are shared with TRBD2. The CDR3 is made up of 18 amino acids. Losses at the gene ends were 0 bases for V and 4 bases for J; bases not matched to a gene: 14. Germline assignment: CDR1 SGDLS and CDR2 YYNGEE. The CDR3 region is CASSVADLPGRGPDTQYF. The DNA for the CDR3 is TGTGCCAGCAGCGTAGCTGATTTGCCGGGGAGGGGCCCAGATACGCAGTATTTT.

This clonotype showed up many times. The chain carries TRBV7-2 and TRBJ2-3, with no clear D. This CDR3 spans 12 amino acids. Between the trimmed V and J ends, which lost 3 bases and 7 bases, there was a span of 8 bases. Germline lookup yields CDR1 SGHTA and CDR2 FQGNSA. The CDR3 sequence: CASSFFDHTQYF. CDR3 bases: TGTGCCAGCAGCTTTTTCGACCATACGCAGTATTTT.

This clonotype came up many times. V is TRBV5-1 and J is TRBJ2-1; 7 nucleotides agree with TRBD2. Germline loops: CDR1 SGHRS, CDR2 YFSETQ. J was trimmed by 5 bases and V by 4 bases; bases with no gene match: 3. The CDR3 has 13 amino acids. CDR3 nucleotides: TGCGCCAGCAGCCGGGCGGGGGACAATGAGCAGTTCTTC. It translates to CASSRAGDNEQFF.

This clonotype was picked up a small number of times. The chain joins TRBV30 to TRBJ2-7, with 7 positions matching TRBD2. The length of the CDR3 is 13 residues. The germline CDR1 and CDR2 sequences are GTSNPN and SVGIG (reference sequence). V trimming: 2 bases; J trimming: 5 bases; junction bases outside the gene matches: 6. Here the CDR3 reads CAWSIGGSHEQYF. The CDR3 nucleotides are TGTGCCTGGAGTATCGGGGGGAGTCACGAGCAGTACTTC.

The chain has TRBV29-1 and TRBJ2-2; D is possibly TRBD1 (6 bases). Looked up from germline, CDR1 is SQVTM and CDR2 is ANQGSEA. This CDR3 has 13 residues. Trimming left V 8 bases short and J 3 bases short, with 13 bases between. CDR3 in DNA: TGCAGCAGCCGGGACATAGACACCGGGGAGCTGTTTTTT. This gives the protein CSSRDIDTGELFF.

This clonotype came up many times. The chain recombines TRBV30 with TRBJ2-5; tentatively, D is TRBD2 (6 bases). The CDR3 extends over 13 amino acids. Trimming shortened V by 3 bases and J by 2 bases, and 10 bases separated the two germline ends. Per germline, CDR1 GTSNPN and CDR2 SVGIG (reference sequence). The CDR3 bases are TGTGCCTGGAGACCTAGCGCTCAAGAGACCCAGTACTTC. Its protein is CAWRPSAQETQYF. Together with reference TRBV30 and TRBJ2-5, the CDR3 gives the full variable domain: SQTIHQWPATLVQPVGSPLSLECTVEGTSNPNLYWYRQAAGRGLQLLFYSVGIGQISSEVPQNLSASRPQDRQFILSSKKLLLSDSGFYLCAWRPSAQETQYFGPGTRLLVL.

This clonotype was recorded at least ten times. This chain connects TRBV20-1 to TRBJ2-7, with 7 bases that match TRBD2. Losses at the gene ends were 0 bases for V and 0 bases for J; bases not matched to a gene: 5. The CDR3 loop spans 15 amino acids. CDR1 is DFQATT and CDR2 is SNEGSKA in the germline V gene (reference sequence). The CDR3 DNA is TGCAGTGCTAGAGATCGTAGCGGGTTCTCCTACGAGCAGTACTTC. Translated: CSARDRSGFSYEQYF.

The genes are TRBV3-1 and TRBJ2-1; D gene uncertain. Germline-derived CDR1 and CDR2 are LGHDT and YNNKEL (reference sequence). This CDR3 spans 12 amino acids. V dropped 6 bases and J dropped 9 bases, with 12 bases sitting between them. CDR3 nucleotides: TGTGCCAGCAGAAAAGACCCCAGTGAGCAGTTCTTC. This codes for CASRKDPSEQFF.

The chain joins TRBV6-1 to TRBJ2-7; 9 positions match TRBD2. CDR3 length: 13 amino acids. Germline V gives CDR1 MNHNS, CDR2 SASEGT. Germline trimming cut 2 bases from V and 5 bases from J; bases unmatched to any gene: 1. CDR3 loop: CASSELAGHEQYF. As DNA, the CDR3 is TGTGCCAGCAGTGAACTAGCGGGGCACGAGCAGTACTTC.

This clonotype showed up many times. This chain joins TRBV30 and TRBJ1-3; TRBD1 agrees at 8 bases. J gave up 0 bases and V 5 bases, and 9 bases lay outside the gene matches. CDR1 and CDR2 (germline): GTSNPN, SVGIG (reference sequence). CDR3 size: 16 residues. The CDR3, as DNA: TGTGCCTGGGCCAGTGGACAGGGCCTCTCTGGAAACACCATATATTTT. Protein sequence: CAWASGQGLSGNTIYF.

The CDR3 protein is CASSFLIQGANEKLFF. The CDR3 bases are TGTGCCAGCAGCTTCCTTATACAGGGCGCTAATGAAAAACTGTTTTTT. The rearrangement uses TRBV7-9 and TRBJ1-4; the D gene is possibly TRBD1 (6 bases). V gave up 3 bases and J gave up 3 bases, with 14 bases separating them. Germline CDR1 SEHNR, CDR2 FQNEAQ (reference sequence). The CDR3 sequence is 16 residues long.

At least ten counts were recorded for this clonotype. The V and J genes are TRBV20-1 and TRBJ1-4; D remains unclear. Deletions cut 0 bases from V and 8 bases from J, with 10 bases between. The CDR3 spans 13 residues. Germline lookup yields CDR1 DFQATT and CDR2 SNEGSKA (reference sequence). The CDR3 nucleotides are TGCAGTGCTAGAGATCGGAGGACGGAAAAACTGTTTTTT. It codes for CSARDRRTEKLFF.

This chain uses TRBV5-1 with TRBJ2-5; TRBD2 might be the D (5 bases). The CDR3 consists of 14 residues. Germline V gene lookup returns CDR1 SGHRS and CDR2 YFSETQ. Trimming removed 7 bases at V and 4 bases at J, with 17 bases between. The CDR3 nucleotides are TGCGCCAGCCAAAATCGACGGGAACGAGAGACCCAGTACTTC. Protein product: CASQNRRERETQYF.

This clonotype was seen many times. The genes are TRBV30 and TRBJ2-7; the D is unclear. Trimming pared 0 bases from V and 3 bases from J, leaving 9 bases between. Germline-derived CDR1 and CDR2 are GTSNPN and SVGIG (reference sequence). The CDR3 has 13 residues. The CDR3 nucleotides read TGTGCCTGGAGTGTAAACGCCAACTACGAGCAGTACTTC. Protein product: CAWSVNANYEQYF.

The sample holds a few counts of this clonotype. The CDR3 nucleotides are TGTGCCAGCACGGAGAACGGGATTTACAATGAGCAGTTCTTC. Protein product: CASTENGIYNEQFF. The rearrangement uses TRBV6-2 or TRBV6-3 and TRBJ2-1; D possibly corresponds to TRBD2 (5 bases). In germline, CDR1 is MNHEY, CDR2 SVGEGT. V was trimmed by 7 bases and J by 4 bases, leaving 14 bases between them. This CDR3 has 14 amino acids.